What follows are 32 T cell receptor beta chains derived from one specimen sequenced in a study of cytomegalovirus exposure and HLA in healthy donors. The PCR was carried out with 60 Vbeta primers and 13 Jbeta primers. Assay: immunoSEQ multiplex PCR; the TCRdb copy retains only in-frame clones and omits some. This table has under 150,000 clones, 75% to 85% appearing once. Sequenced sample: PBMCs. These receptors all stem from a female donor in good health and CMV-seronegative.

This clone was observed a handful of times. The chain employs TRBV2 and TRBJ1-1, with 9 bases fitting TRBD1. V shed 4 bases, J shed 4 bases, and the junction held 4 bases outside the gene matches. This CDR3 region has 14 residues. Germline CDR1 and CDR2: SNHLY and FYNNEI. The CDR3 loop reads CASSAVTGGTEAFF. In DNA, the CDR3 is TGTGCCAGCAGTGCCGTGACAGGGGGCACTGAAGCTTTCTTT.

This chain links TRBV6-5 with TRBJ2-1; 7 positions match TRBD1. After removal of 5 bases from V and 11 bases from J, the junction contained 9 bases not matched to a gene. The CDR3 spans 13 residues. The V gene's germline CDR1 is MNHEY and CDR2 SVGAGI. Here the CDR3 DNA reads TGTGCCAGCAGTCGTCCTCCGGGACAGAAGCAGTTCTTC. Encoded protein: CASSRPPGQKQFF.

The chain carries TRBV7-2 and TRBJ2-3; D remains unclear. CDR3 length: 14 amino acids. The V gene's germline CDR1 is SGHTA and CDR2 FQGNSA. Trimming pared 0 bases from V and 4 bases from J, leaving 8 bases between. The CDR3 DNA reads TGTGCCAGCAGCTTAGCCAGGTCCGCAGATACGCAGTATTTT. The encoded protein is CASSLARSADTQYF.

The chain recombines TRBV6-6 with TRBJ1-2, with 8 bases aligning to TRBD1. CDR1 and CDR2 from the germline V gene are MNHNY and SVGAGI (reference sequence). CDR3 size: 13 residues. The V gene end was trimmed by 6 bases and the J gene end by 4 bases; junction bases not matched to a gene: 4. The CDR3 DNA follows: TGTGCCAGCAGCCAGGACAGGGCCTATGGCTACACCTTC. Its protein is CASSQDRAYGYTF.

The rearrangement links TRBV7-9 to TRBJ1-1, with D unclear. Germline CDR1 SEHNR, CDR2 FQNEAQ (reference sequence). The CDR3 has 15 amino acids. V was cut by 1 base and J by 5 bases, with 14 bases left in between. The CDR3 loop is CASSLGLSPRTEAFF. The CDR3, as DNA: TGTGCCAGCAGCTTAGGTCTATCGCCGCGAACTGAAGCTTTCTTT.

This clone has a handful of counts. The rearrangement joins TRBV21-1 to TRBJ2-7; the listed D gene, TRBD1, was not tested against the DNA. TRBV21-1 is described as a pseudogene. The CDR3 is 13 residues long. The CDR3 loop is CAWKGQGTHEQYF. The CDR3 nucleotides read TGTGCTTGGAAGGGACAGGGTACCCACGAGCAGTACTTC.

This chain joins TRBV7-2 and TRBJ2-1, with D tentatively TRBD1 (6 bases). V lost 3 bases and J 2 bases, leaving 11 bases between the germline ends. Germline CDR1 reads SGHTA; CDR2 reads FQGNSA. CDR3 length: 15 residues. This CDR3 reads CASSLVGQTYNEQFF. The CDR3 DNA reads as TGTGCCAGCAGCTTGGTAGGACAGACCTACAATGAGCAGTTCTTC.

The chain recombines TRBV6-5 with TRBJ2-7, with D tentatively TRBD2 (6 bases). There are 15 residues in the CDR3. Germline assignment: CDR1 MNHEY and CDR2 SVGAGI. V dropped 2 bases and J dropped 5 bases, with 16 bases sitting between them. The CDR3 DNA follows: TGTGCCAGCAGTTACCAGGGCGGGGTAGGTAACGAGCAGTACTTC. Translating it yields CASSYQGGVGNEQYF.

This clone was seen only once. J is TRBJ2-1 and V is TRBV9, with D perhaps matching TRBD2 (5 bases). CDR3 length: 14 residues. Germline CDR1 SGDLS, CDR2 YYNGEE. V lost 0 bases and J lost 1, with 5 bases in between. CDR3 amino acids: CASSVGTSYNEQFF. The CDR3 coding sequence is TGTGCCAGCAGCGTAGGGACTTCCTACAATGAGCAGTTCTTC.

The CDR3 loop is CAISEGQGANQPQHF. Here the CDR3 DNA reads TGTGCCATCAGTGAGGGACAGGGGGCCAATCAGCCCCAGCATTTT. V gene TRBV10-3 combines with J gene TRBJ1-5, with 11 nucleotides matching TRBD1. The ends lost 2 bases at V and 3 bases at J; junction bases unmatched: 0. This CDR3 is 15 amino acids long. The germline gives CDR1 ENHRY, CDR2 SYGVKD.

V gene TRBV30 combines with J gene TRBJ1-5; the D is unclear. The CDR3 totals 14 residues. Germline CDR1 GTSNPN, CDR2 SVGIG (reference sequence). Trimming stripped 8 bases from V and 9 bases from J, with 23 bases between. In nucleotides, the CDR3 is TGTGCCCGAAAACCTCTGTGGGCGAAAGGGCCCCAGCATTTT. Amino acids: CARKPLWAKGPQHF. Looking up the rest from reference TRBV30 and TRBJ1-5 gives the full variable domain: SQTIHQWPATLVQPVGSPLSLECTVEGTSNPNLYWYRQAAGRGLQLLFYSVGIGQISSEVPQNLSASRPQDRQFILSSKKLLLSDSGFYLCARKPLWAKGPQHFGDGTRLSIL.

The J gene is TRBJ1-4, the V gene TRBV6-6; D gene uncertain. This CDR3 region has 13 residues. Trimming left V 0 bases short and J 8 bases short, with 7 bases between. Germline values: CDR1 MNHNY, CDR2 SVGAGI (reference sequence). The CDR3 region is CASSYSPLEKLFF. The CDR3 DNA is TGTGCCAGCAGTTACTCCCCGTTGGAAAAACTGTTTTTT.

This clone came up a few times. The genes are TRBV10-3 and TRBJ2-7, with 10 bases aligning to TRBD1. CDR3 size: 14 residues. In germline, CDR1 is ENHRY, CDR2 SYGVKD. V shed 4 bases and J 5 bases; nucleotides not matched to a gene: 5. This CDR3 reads CAISGGTGEDEQYF. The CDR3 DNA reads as TGTGCCATCAGTGGAGGGACAGGGGAGGACGAGCAGTACTTC.

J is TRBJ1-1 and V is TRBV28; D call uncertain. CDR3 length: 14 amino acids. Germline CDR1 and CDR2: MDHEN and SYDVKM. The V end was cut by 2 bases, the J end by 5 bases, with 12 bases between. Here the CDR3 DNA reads TGTGCCAGCAGTTTAGGTGAGAGAGGAACTGAAGCTTTCTTT. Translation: CASSLGERGTEAFF.

CDR3 DNA: TGTGCCAGCCTATCGACAGGGATAAACTCTGGAAACACCATATATTTT. This translates into CASLSTGINSGNTIYF. The rearrangement joins TRBV18 to TRBJ1-3, with TRBD1 matching 7 bases. Germline CDR1 KGHSH, CDR2 LQKENI. This CDR3 comprises 16 residues. V lost 8 bases to trimming and J lost 0 bases; unmatched junction nucleotides: 10. Filled out from reference TRBV18 and TRBJ1-3, the complete variable domain reads NAGVMQNPRHLVRRRGQEARLRCSPMKGHSHVYWYRQLPEEGLKFMVYLQKENIIDESGMPKERFSAEFPKEGPSILRIQQVVRGDSAAYFCASLSTGINSGNTIYFGEGSWLTVV.

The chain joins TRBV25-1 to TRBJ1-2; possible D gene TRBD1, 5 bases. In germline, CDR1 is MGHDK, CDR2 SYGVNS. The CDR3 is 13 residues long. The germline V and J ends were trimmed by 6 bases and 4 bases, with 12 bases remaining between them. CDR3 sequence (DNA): TGTGCCAGCAGGCCCGGGGGGGGCTATGGCTACACCTTC. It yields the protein CASRPGGGYGYTF.

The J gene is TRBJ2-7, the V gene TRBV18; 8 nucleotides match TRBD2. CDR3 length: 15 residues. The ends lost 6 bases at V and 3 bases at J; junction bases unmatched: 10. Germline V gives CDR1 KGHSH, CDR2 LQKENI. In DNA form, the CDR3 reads TGTGCCAGCTCTCTCCGAGCGGGGGCCCGCTACGAGCAGTACTTC. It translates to CASSLRAGARYEQYF.

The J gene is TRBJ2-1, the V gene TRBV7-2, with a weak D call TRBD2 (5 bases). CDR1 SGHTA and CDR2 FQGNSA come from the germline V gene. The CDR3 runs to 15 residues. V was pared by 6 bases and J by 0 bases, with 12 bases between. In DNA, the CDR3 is TGTGCCAGCAGTCCGTCGCGGGCCTCCTACAATGAGCAGTTCTTC. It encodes CASSPSRASYNEQFF.

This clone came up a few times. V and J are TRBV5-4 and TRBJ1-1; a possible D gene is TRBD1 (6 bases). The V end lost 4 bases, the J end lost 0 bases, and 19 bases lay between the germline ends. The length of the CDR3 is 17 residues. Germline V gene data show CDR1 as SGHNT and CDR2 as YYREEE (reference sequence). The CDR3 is CASSRGGADSMNTEAFF. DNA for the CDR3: TGTGCCAGCAGCCGAGGGGGGGCTGACTCAATGAACACTGAAGCTTTCTTT.

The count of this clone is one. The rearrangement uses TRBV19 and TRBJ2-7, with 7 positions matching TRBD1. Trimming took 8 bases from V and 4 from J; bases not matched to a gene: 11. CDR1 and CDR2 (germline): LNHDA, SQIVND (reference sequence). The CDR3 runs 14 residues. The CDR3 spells CASGHRQGRYEQYF. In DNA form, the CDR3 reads TGTGCCAGTGGGCATCGACAGGGAAGATACGAGCAGTACTTC.

The CDR3 here is CASRRTGGQNGYTF. The CDR3 DNA is TGTGCCAGCAGAAGGACAGGGGGGCAAAATGGCTACACCTTC. The chain combines TRBV27 with TRBJ1-2; TRBD1 matches 10 bases. The V and J ends lost 6 bases and 6 bases, in that order; junction bases with no gene match: 7. Germline V gene lookup returns CDR1 MNHEY and CDR2 SMNVEV (reference sequence). CDR3 length: 14 residues.

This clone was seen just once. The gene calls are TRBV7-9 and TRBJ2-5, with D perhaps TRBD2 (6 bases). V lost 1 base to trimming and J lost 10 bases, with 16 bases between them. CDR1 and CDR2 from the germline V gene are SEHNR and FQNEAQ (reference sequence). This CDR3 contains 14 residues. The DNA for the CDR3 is TGTGCCAGCAGCTTAGACTGGGGCTCGGAGGGCCAGTACTTC. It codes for CASSLDWGSEGQYF.

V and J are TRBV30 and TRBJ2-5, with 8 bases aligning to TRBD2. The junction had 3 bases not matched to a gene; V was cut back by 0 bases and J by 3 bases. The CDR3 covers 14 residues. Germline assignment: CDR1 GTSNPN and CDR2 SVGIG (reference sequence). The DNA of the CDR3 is TGTGCCTGGAGTGTACTAGCGGATGAAGAGACCCAGTACTTC. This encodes CAWSVLADEETQYF.

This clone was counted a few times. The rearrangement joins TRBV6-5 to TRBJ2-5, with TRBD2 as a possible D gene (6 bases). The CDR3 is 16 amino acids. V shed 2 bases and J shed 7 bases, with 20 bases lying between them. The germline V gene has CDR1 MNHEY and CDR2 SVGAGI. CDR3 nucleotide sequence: TGTGCCAGCAGTTACAAGGCGGGGCGGTCGGAAGGGACCCAGTACTTC. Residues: CASSYKAGRSEGTQYF.

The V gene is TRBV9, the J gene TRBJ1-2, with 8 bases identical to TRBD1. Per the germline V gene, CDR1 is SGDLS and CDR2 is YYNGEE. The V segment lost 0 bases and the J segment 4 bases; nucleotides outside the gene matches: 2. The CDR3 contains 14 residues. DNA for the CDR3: TGTGCCAGCAGCGTAGGGACAGGGACCTATGGCTACACCTTC. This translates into CASSVGTGTYGYTF.

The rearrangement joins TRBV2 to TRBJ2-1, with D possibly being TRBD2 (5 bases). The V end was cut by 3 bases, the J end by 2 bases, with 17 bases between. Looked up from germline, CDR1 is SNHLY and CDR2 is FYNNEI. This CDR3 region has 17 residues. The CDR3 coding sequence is TGTGCCAGCAGTGATGGTTACCAGGAGGACGCCTACAATGAGCAGTTCTTC. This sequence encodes CASSDGYQEDAYNEQFF.

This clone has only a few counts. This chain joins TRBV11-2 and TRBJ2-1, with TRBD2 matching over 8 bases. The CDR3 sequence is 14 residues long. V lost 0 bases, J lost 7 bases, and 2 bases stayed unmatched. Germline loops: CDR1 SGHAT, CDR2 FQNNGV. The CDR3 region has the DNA TGTGCCAGCAGCTTAGATCCTAGCGGGAATGAGCAGTTCTTC. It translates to CASSLDPSGNEQFF.

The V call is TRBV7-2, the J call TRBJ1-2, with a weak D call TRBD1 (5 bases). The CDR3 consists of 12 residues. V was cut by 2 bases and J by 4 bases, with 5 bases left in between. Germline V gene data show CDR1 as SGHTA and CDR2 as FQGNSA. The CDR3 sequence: CASSLQGYGYTF. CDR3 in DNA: TGTGCCAGCAGCTTACAGGGCTATGGCTACACCTTC.

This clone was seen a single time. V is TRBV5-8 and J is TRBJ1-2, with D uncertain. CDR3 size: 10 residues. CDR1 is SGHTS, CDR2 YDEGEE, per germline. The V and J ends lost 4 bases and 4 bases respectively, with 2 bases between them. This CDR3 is CASSLYGYTF. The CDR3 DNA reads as TGTGCCAGCAGCCTCTATGGCTACACCTTC.

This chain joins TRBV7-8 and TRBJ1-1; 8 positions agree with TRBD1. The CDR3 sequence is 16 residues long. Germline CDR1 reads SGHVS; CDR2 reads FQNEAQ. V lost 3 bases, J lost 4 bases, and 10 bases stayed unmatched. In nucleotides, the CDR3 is TGTGCCAGCAGCTTCGCAGGGGGCACGGGTGGCACTGAAGCTTTCTTT. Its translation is CASSFAGGTGGTEAFF.

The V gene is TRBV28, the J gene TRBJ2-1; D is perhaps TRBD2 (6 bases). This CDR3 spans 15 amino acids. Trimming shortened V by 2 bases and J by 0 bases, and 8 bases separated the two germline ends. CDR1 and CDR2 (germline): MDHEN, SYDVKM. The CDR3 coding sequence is TGTGCCAGCAGTTTAGCGGGGAGCTCCTACAATGAGCAGTTCTTC. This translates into CASSLAGSSYNEQFF.

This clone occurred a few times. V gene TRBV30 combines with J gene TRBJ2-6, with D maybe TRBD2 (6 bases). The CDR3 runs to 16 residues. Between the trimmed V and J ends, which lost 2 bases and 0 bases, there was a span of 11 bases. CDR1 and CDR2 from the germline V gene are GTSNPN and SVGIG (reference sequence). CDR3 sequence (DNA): TGTGCCTGGAGTAGTGCGGGATTCTCTGGGGCCAACGTCCTGACTTTC. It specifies CAWSSAGFSGANVLTF.